The rows below give T cell receptor beta chains drawn from one sample of a study of cytomegalovirus exposure and HLA in healthy donors. Some clones are missing from TCRdb's copy, which holds only in-frame ones; the method was immunoSEQ multiplex PCR. The sample has under 150,000 clones; about 70% are singletons. The sequenced sample was PBMCs. The receptors originated from a woman aged 60-75 years in good health and CMV-seropositive. Each CDR3 is given with its conserved first and last residue. The order of the fields is J gene, V gene, D gene, clone size, CDR3 DNA, CDR3 protein. A D gene is named only where the DNA matches it firmly. Clone size appears in some rows only: once, few, many, or a class for an expanded clone.

TRBJ2-1 TRBV5-1 TRBD2 - TGCGCCAGCAGCTCGGGGGGACGGAATGAGCAGTTCTTC CASSSGGRNEQFF
TRBJ2-5 TRBV5-1 TRBD2 - TGCGCCAGCAGCTTGCCGGGAGCGGGGGCCCCCCGGGGAGAGACCCAGTACTTC CASSLPGAGAPRGETQYF
TRBJ2-3 TRBV6-1 TRBD1 - TGTGCCAGCAGCCTCTGGGACAGTAGCACAGATACGCAGTATTTT CASSLWDSSTDTQYF
TRBJ1-6 TRBV5-5 TRBD1 - TGTGCCAGCAGCCCGTGGACAGGGGGCGGAAATTCACCCCTCCACTTT CASSPWTGGGNSPLHF
TRBJ1-6 TRBV2 TRBD1 - TGTGCCGGGGACAGGAGTACAAATTCACCCCTCCACTTT CAGDRSTNSPLHF
TRBJ1-4 TRBV6-6 TRBD1 few TGTGCCAGCGATTGGACAGGGGGAGGGGAAAAACTGTTTTTT CASDWTGGGEKLFF
TRBJ1-1 TRBV5-1 - - TGCGCCAGCAGCTTGGGAATCGCAGTCACTGAAGCTTTCTTT CASSLGIAVTEAFF
TRBJ2-7 TRBV7-9 TRBD2 - TGTGCCAGCAGCTTAAGCGCGATCCGGGGAGGGTACGAGCAGTACTTC CASSLSAIRGGYEQYF
TRBJ2-7 TRBV7-3 - few TGTGCCAGCAGCTTATCCCCCCACTACGAGCAGTACTTC CASSLSPHYEQYF
TRBJ1-1 TRBV11-3 - - TGTGCCAGCAGCTTAGGGTACGGGGTGAACACTGAAGCTTTCTTT CASSLGYGVNTEAFF
TRBJ1-1 TRBV5-4 TRBD1 - TGTGCCAGCAGCGCGGGACAGGTGAACACTGAAGCTTTCTTT CASSAGQVNTEAFF
TRBJ1-5 TRBV15 - - TGTGCCACCAGCAGAGAATGGGCGGGTGATCAGCCCCAGCATTTT CATSREWAGDQPQHF
TRBJ1-1 TRBV5-4 TRBD1 - TGTGCCAGCAGCTTGGCCTGGACAGGACCCACTGAAGCTTTCTTT CASSLAWTGPTEAFF
TRBJ2-3 TRBV7-3 TRBD2 few TGTGCCAGCAGCTTGAACAGCGGGGTAGTAACAGATACGCAGTATTTT CASSLNSGVVTDTQYF
TRBJ1-3 TRBV9 - - TGTGCCAGCAGCCCGCGGGCCTCGGTTGGCGGAAACACCATATATTTT CASSPRASVGGNTIYF
TRBJ2-5 TRBV7-2 - - TGTGCCAGCAGCTCTGGGTGGGGCACGTCCCAGTACTTC CASSSGWGTSQYF
TRBJ2-3 TRBV7-8 - - TGTGCCAGCAGCTCCGGATACGGGGATACGCAGTATTTT CASSSGYGDTQYF
TRBJ1-2 TRBV10-1 TRBD1 - TGCGCCAGCAGAGACCCCCGGGACAGGGGGGACTATGGCTACACCTTC CASRDPRDRGDYGYTF
TRBJ2-7 TRBV27 - - TGTGCCAGCAACCACAGGGCTGGATCCTACGAGCAGTACTTC CASNHRAGSYEQYF
TRBJ2-3 TRBV7-3 - once TGTGCCAGCAGCCCCTCCCTTGGAGCGCAGTATTTT CASSPSLGAQYF
TRBJ2-4 TRBV11-2 TRBD2 - TGTGCCAGCAGCGCTCTCCTAGGGGAGGGTAAAAACATTCAGTACTTC CASSALLGEGKNIQYF
TRBJ2-1 TRBV11-2 TRBD2 - TGTGCCAGCAGCTTTACTAGCGGGGGGGATATTGAGCAGTTCTTC CASSFTSGGDIEQFF
TRBJ2-1 TRBV11-3 TRBD1 - TGTGCCAGCAGCTTAGGAGGGACAGGGGGCAATGAGCAGTTCTTC CASSLGGTGGNEQFF
TRBJ2-3 TRBV19 TRBD1 - TGTGCCAGTAGTCACGACAGGGCTAGCACAGATACGCAGTATTTT CASSHDRASTDTQYF
TRBJ2-3 TRBV29-1 - - TGCAGCGTTGACAGCTGGCAGGAAAGCACAGATACGCAGTATTTT CSVDSWQESTDTQYF
TRBJ2-6 TRBV29-1 - - TGCAGCGTTGTCCATCCCTCTGGGGCCAACGTCCTGACTTTC CSVVHPSGANVLTF
TRBJ2-5 TRBV5-1 - - TGCGCCAGCAGCTTGGGACAGGCGCAAGAGACCCAGTACTTC CASSLGQAQETQYF
TRBJ1-2 TRBV6-1 TRBD1 - TGTGCCAGCAGTGAAGCGCCATGGGGACAGGTCCCTTGCACCTTC CASSEAPWGQVPCTF
TRBJ2-1 TRBV10-3 TRBD1 - TGTGCCATCAAGAGACAGGGGGACAATGAGCAGTTCTTC CAIKRQGDNEQFF
TRBJ1-3 TRBV27 - - TGTGCCAGCAGTTTCTCCCTCTCTGGAAACACCATATATTTT CASSFSLSGNTIYF
TRBJ2-1 TRBV5-1 - - TGCGCCAGCAGCGCATCGGGGGGCCTGTCCTACAATGAGCAGTTCTTC CASSASGGLSYNEQFF
TRBJ1-3 TRBV13 - - TGTGCCAGCAGCCTCACCAATCGGGGAAACACCATATATTTT CASSLTNRGNTIYF
TRBJ1-2 TRBV4-2 - - TGTGCCAGCAGCCAGGACCCTCTCGGGGGGGGAAAAGGCTACACCTTC CASSQDPLGGGKGYTF
TRBJ2-7 TRBV7-6 TRBD1 - TGTGCCAGCAGCCGGATAACAGGGGAAGTCGAGCAGTACTTC CASSRITGEVEQYF
TRBJ2-7 TRBV5-1 - - TGCGCCAGCAGCTATACCCGATCCCCCAACTACGAGCAGTACTTC CASSYTRSPNYEQYF
TRBJ2-3 TRBV7-9 - once TGTGCCAGCAGCTTAGAATGGGGCAGGGGAGATACGCAGTATTTT CASSLEWGRGDTQYF
TRBJ2-6 TRBV11-2 - - TGTGCCAGCAGCTTAGACGGGGTGGCTGGGGCCAACGTCCTGACTTTC CASSLDGVAGANVLTF
TRBJ1-6 TRBV13 - - TGTGCCAGCAGCCCCCGGGAGGGTCGGGCTAATTCACCCCTCCACTTT CASSPREGRANSPLHF
TRBJ1-6 TRBV6-1 TRBD1 - TGTGCCAGCAGCTATGGGACAGGCCAAAATTCACCCCTCCACTTT CASSYGTGQNSPLHF
TRBJ1-2 TRBV7-9 - - TGTGCCAGCAGCTTAGAACAGGGTTATGGCTACACCTTC CASSLEQGYGYTF
TRBJ1-5 TRBV7-9 - - TGTGCCAGCGGGAAGGAAGGGGGCAATCAGCCCCAGCATTTT CASGKEGGNQPQHF
TRBJ2-2 TRBV11-2 TRBD1 few TGTGCCAGCAGCTTAGCCCCGACAGGGTGGTTAGGGGAGCTGTTTTTT CASSLAPTGWLGELFF
TRBJ1-6 TRBV7-9 TRBD1 few TGTGCCAGCAGCTTGAGACAGGGGCGGAATTCACCCCTCCACTTT CASSLRQGRNSPLHF